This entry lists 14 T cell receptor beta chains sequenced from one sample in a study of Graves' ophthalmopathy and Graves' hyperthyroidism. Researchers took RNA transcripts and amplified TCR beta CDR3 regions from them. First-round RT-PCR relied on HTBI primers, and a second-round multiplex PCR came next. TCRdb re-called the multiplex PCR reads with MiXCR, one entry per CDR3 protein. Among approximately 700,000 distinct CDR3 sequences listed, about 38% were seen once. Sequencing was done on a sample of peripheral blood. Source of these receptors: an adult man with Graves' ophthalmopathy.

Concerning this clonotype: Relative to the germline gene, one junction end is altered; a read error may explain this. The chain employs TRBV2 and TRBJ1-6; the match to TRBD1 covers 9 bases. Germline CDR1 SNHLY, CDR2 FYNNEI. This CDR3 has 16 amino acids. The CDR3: CASVWDRVDGNSPLYF. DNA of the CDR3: TGTGCTAGCGTGTGGGACAGGGTGGACGGTAATTCACCCCTCTACTTT.

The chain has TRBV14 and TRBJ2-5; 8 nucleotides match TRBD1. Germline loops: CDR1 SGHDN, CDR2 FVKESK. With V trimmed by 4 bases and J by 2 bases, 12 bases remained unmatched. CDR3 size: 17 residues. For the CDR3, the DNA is TGTGCCAGCAGCCGCTTCCTAGGACAGGGCTTTCAAGAGACCCAGTACTTC. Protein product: CASSRFLGQGFQETQYF.

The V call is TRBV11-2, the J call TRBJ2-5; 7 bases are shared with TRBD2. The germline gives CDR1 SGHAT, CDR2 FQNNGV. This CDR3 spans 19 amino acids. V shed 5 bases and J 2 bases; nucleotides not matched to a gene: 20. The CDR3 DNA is TGTGCCAGCAGCACCGGACTTGCGGGGGTCCTCCGCCTACAAGAGACCCAGTACTTC. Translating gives CASSTGLAGVLRLQETQYF.

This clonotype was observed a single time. CDR3 region: CASSQQGTGNTF. The CDR3 DNA reads TGTGCCAGCAGTCAACAGGGGACCGGAAACACCTTC. This rearrangement joins TRBV12-3 or TRBV12-4 to TRBJ1-2; 7 nucleotides align to TRBD1. The V and J ends lost 5 bases and 12 bases, in that order; junction bases with no gene match: 9. This CDR3 comprises 12 residues.

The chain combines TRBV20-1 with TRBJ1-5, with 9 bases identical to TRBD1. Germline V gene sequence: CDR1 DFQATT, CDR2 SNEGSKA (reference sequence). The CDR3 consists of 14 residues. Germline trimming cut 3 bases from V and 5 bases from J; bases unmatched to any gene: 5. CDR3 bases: TGCAGTGCTAGCCGGGACAGGGAGGATCAGCCCCAGCATTTT. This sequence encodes CSASRDREDQPQHF.

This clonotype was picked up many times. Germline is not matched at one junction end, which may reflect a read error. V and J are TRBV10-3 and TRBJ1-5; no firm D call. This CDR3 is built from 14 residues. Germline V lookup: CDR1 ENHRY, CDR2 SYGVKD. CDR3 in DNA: TGTGCCAGCAGTGAAGCCGCCGAGCAAACGCCCCAGCATTTT. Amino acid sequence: CASSEAAEQTPQHF.

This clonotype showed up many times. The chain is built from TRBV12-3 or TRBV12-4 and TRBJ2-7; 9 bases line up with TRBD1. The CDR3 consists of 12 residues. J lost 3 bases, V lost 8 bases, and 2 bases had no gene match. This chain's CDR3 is CASGTGLYEQYF. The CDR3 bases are TGTGCCAGCGGGACAGGGCTCTACGAGCAGTACTTC.

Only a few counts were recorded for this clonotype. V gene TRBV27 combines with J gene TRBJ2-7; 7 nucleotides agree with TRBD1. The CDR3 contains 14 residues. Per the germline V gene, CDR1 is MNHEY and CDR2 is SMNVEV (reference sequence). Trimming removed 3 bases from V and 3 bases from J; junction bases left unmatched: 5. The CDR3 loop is CASSFRQGVYEQYF. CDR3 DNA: TGTGCCAGCAGTTTTCGGCAGGGGGTCTACGAGCAGTACTTC.

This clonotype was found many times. CDR3 DNA sequence: TGCAGTGCTAGTCAATCTTGGGACGATGCTTTCTTT. It translates to CSASQSWDDAFF. The chain carries TRBV20-1 and TRBJ1-1; maybe TRBD1 (5 bases). Between the trimmed V and J ends, which lost 3 bases and 11 bases, there was a span of 16 bases. The CDR3 loop spans 12 amino acids. Germline V gene lookup returns CDR1 DFQATT and CDR2 SNEGSKA (reference sequence).

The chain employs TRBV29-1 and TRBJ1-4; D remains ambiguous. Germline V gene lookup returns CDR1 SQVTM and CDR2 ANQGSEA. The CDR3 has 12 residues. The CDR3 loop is CSARKGYEKLFF. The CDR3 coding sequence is TGCAGTGCCAGGAAAGGGTACGAAAAACTGTTTTTT.

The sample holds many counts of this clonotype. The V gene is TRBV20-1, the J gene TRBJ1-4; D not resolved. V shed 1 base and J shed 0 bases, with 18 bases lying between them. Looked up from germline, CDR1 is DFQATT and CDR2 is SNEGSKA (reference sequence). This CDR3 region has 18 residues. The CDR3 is CSARGHGIPIATNEKLFF. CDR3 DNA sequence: TGCAGTGCTAGAGGGCACGGGATACCCATTGCAACTAATGAAAAACTGTTTTTT.

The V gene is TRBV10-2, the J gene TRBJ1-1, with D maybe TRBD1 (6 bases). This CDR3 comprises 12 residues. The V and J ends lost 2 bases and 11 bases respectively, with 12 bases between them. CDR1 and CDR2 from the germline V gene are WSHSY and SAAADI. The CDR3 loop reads CASSEGDTVAFF. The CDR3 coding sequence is TGCGCCAGCAGTGAGGGGGACACAGTGGCTTTCTTT.

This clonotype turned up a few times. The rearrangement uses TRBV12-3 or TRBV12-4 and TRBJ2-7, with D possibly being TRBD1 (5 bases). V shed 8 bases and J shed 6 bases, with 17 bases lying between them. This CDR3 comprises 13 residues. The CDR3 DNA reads TGTGCCAGCTCCTCTCCCCGGCAGGGCGAGCAGTACTTC. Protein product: CASSSPRQGEQYF.

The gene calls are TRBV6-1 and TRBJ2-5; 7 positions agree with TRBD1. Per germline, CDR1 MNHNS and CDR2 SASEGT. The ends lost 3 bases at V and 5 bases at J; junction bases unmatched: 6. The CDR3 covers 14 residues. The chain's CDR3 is CASSEQGVGETQYF. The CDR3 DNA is TGTGCCAGCAGTGAGCAGGGGGTTGGGGAGACCCAGTACTTC.